This T cell receptor (beta chain) emerged from a study of beta chain features in type 1 diabetes. CDR1 and CDR2 (germline): SGHTA, FQGNSA. This CDR3 comprises 16 residues. With 5 bases clipped from V and 10 bases from J, the junction kept 13 bases outside the gene matches. As every portion of the isolated RNA was reverse transcribed, the sequencing read expressed TCRB transcripts. Repertoires were generated with immunoSEQ multiplex PCR, while TCRdb's copy carries only in-frame clones and drops some. The data show some 900,000 clones, roughly a sixth seen once. This TCR came from a woman in her late teens or twenties in good health. The chain links TRBV7-2 to TRBJ2-1, with 11 bases lining up with TRBD2. The material sequenced was naive CD4+ T cells from blood. The CDR3 loop reads CASSPRALAGGKEQFF. CDR3 nucleotide sequence: TGTGCCAGCAGCCCCCGGGCCCTAGCGGGGGGTAAAGAGCAGTTCTTC. Using reference TRBV7-2 and TRBJ2-1 for the parts outside the CDR3, the full variable domain is GAGVSQSPSNKVTEKGKDVELRCDPISGHTALYWYRQSLGQGLEFLIYFQGNSAPDKSGLPSDRFSAERTGGSVSTLTIQRTQQEDSAVYLCASSPRALAGGKEQFFGPGTRLTVL.